This TCR beta chain was identified in a study of neurological immune-mediated disorders. This clonotype was counted ten times or more. The antigen is not known. It was by 5'RACE with 10-nucleotide random UMIs that the cDNA was made. TCRdb reprocessed the 5' RACE reads with MiXCR, giving one entry per CDR3 protein. The sample includes roughly 21,000 distinct CDR3 sequences, around 16% of them seen just once. This CDR3 spans 16 amino acids. From germline, CDR1 is SGDLS and CDR2 YYNGEE. The trim removed 4 bases at V and 2 bases at J, leaving 11 bases unmatched. General observations from the study: Healthy controls had more TCR clonal expansion than multiple sclerosis, which showed the least, whereas HTLV-1-associated myelopathy showed the most.

Sorted libraries were derived from about 1 million CD4+ or CD8+ T cells. The sequenced sample consisted of CD8+ T cells from blood. The chain has TRBV9 and TRBJ2-7; 8 bases match TRBD2. The receptor was derived from a woman aged 18-29 years with multiple sclerosis. CDR3 DNA sequence: TGTGCCAGCAGCCCGTGGGTGCGGGGGGCACCCTACGAGCAGTACTTC. Translating gives CASSPWVRGAPYEQYF.